These 14 T cell receptor beta chains share one sample of origin, sequenced in a study of blood T cell repertoires in COVID-19. This table comes from immunoSEQ multiplex PCR, and its TCRdb copy is limited to in-frame clones, with some not included. The repertoire holds under 200,000 clones, with about four fifths as singletons. The sequenced sample was peripheral blood. These receptors were taken from a woman aged 55-69 years with COVID-19, enrolled during active disease.

The chain has TRBV6-2 or TRBV6-3 and TRBJ1-6; D is undetermined. The length of the CDR3 is 16 residues. V was shortened by 2 bases and J by 5 bases, with 13 bases between the two germline ends. Germline V gene lookup returns CDR1 MNHEY and CDR2 SVGEGT. The CDR3, as DNA: TGTGCCAGCAGTTACACCTCAACCTCGGATAATTCACCCCTCCACTTT. It specifies CASSYTSTSDNSPLHF.

This clone was picked up one time. In nucleotides, the CDR3 is TGTGCCAGCAGTCCGGGACAGGGGCTGAAGGAGACCCAGTACTTC. Protein: CASSPGQGLKETQYF. The rearrangement uses TRBV27 and TRBJ2-5; 10 positions match TRBD1. The CDR3 is 15 amino acids. Germline CDR1 reads MNHEY; CDR2 reads SMNVEV (reference sequence). Trimming at V came to 5 bases and at J to 5 bases, leaving 8 bases not matched to a gene.

The V and J genes are TRBV3-1 (or the pseudogene TRBV3-2) and TRBJ1-1, with D possibly matching TRBD1 (5 bases). The CDR3 contains 12 residues. Trimming shortened V by 0 bases and J by 10 bases, and 9 bases separated the two germline ends. Germline V gene lookup returns CDR1 LGHDT and CDR2 YNNKEL (reference sequence). CDR3 sequence: CASSQDSQGAFF. The CDR3 region has the DNA TGTGCCAGCAGCCAAGATTCCCAGGGAGCTTTCTTT.

The CDR3 DNA follows: TGTGCCAATGTTACAGGGAAGGGCAATCAGCCCCAGCATTTT. Protein: CANVTGKGNQPQHF. J is TRBJ1-5 and V is TRBV10-3; D is perhaps TRBD1 (6 bases). Germline V gives CDR1 ENHRY, CDR2 SYGVKD. V was trimmed by 10 bases and J by 2 bases, leaving 15 bases between them. The CDR3 spans 14 residues.

The gene calls are TRBV6-2 or TRBV6-3 and TRBJ1-2, with D possibly matching TRBD1 (6 bases). The CDR3 loop spans 13 amino acids. V was pared by 3 bases and J by 7 bases, with 12 bases between. Germline loops: CDR1 MNHEY, CDR2 SVGEGT. In DNA form, the CDR3 reads TGTGCCAGCAGTTATTCGGGACACCCTGGCTACACCTTC. This translates into CASSYSGHPGYTF.

This clone was seen more than once but under ten times. The chain couples TRBV25-1 to TRBJ2-7; 9 bases are a match to TRBD2. V trimming: 2 bases; J trimming: 2 bases; junction bases outside the gene matches: 7. In germline, CDR1 is MGHDK, CDR2 SYGVNS. The CDR3 has 16 residues. CDR3: CASSEPQREATYEQYF. CDR3 bases: TGTGCCAGCAGTGAACCCCAGCGGGAGGCTACCTACGAGCAGTACTTC.

CDR3 nucleotide sequence: TGTGCCAGCAGCCCCCTGCGGGGGGGCCAAGAGACCCAGTACTTC. It codes for CASSPLRGGQETQYF. V usage is TRBV3-1 (or the pseudogene TRBV3-2) and J usage is TRBJ2-5, with 9 bases aligning to TRBD2. Germline V gives CDR1 LGHDT, CDR2 YNNKEL (reference sequence). V dropped 4 bases and J dropped 1; count of bases not matched to a gene: 4. The CDR3 has 15 residues.

The chain uses TRBV10-1 and TRBJ2-1; 9 positions match TRBD2. J lost 2 bases, V lost 8 bases, and 4 bases had no gene match. Germline V gives CDR1 WNHNN, CDR2 SYGVQD (reference sequence). The CDR3 consists of 14 residues. The CDR3 here is CASGRGGAYNEQFF. For the CDR3, the DNA is TGCGCCAGCGGGCGGGGGGGTGCCTACAATGAGCAGTTCTTC.

The chain uses TRBV4-1 and TRBJ2-3; the D gene is possibly TRBD2 (5 bases). The CDR3 is made up of 17 amino acids. With 4 bases removed from V and 5 bases from J, the gap between germline ends came to 22 bases. Germline-derived CDR1 and CDR2 are MGHRA and YSYEKL. The CDR3 coding sequence is TGCGCCAGCAGCCCCTTCCCCTCGGGAAGCCGGGGAGATACGCAGTATTTT. This sequence encodes CASSPFPSGSRGDTQYF.

The gene calls are TRBV6-5 and TRBJ1-3; TRBD1 might be the D (5 bases). V was shortened by 8 bases and J by 0 bases, with 14 bases between the two germline ends. The length of the CDR3 is 15 residues. CDR1 is MNHEY, CDR2 SVGAGI, per germline. The CDR3 spells CASRTSASSGNTIYF. CDR3 sequence (DNA): TGTGCCAGCCGGACATCGGCGAGCTCTGGAAACACCATATATTTT.

This chain connects TRBV7-9 to TRBJ2-7; D is perhaps TRBD1 (6 bases). V was pared by 4 bases and J by 4 bases, with 14 bases between. CDR1 and CDR2 from the germline V gene are SEHNR and FQNEAQ (reference sequence). The CDR3 length is 14 residues. The CDR3 nucleotides are TGTGCCAGCAGCTCATCCGGGACACGATACGAGCAGTACTTC. Amino acids: CASSSSGTRYEQYF.

The CDR3 sequence: CAWKENLNYGYTF. For the CDR3, the DNA is TGTGCCTGGAAAGAGAATCTTAACTATGGCTACACCTTC. The gene calls are TRBV30 and TRBJ1-2; D remains unclear. CDR3 length: 13 amino acids. Trimming cost V 4 bases and J 1 base, with 10 bases left between them. From germline, CDR1 is GTSNPN and CDR2 SVGIG (reference sequence).

The V call is TRBV5-6, the J call TRBJ2-1; TRBD2 matches at 10 bases. The V gene's germline CDR1 is SGHDT and CDR2 YYEEEE. J gave up 6 bases and V 1 base, and 10 bases lay outside the gene matches. The CDR3 contains 17 residues. The DNA of the CDR3 is TGTGCCAGCAGCTTGATTACTAGCGGGATCTTCGGCAATGAGCAGTTCTTC. It yields the protein CASSLITSGIFGNEQFF.

The chain is built from TRBV10-3 and TRBJ1-5; 7 positions agree with TRBD1. The length of the CDR3 is 13 residues. From germline, CDR1 is ENHRY and CDR2 SYGVKD. Trimming at V came to 9 bases and at J to 8 bases, leaving 10 bases not matched to a gene. CDR3 coding DNA: TGTGCCATACAGACAGGGCCCAGTGAGCCCCAGCATTTT. Protein sequence: CAIQTGPSEPQHF.